The clone carrying this T cell receptor (beta chain) was picked up one time. This sample stems from a study of technical replicates of blood from a handful of donors. Libraries were prepared by immunoSEQ multiplex PCR; TCRdb keeps only in-frame clonotypes and omits some of them. The sample lists some 62,000 clones, about 87% occurring once. CDR3 length: 15 amino acids. V dropped 3 bases and J dropped 2; count of bases not matched to a gene: 4. CDR1 is SGHVS and CDR2 is FNYEAQ in the germline V gene. Sequencing used PBMCs. This sequence was found in a human donor in good health. Some clones in this sample may be carry-over from other donors' samples. This rearrangement joins TRBV7-6 to TRBJ2-7; TRBD1 matches at 10 bases. The CDR3 spells CASSFGTGDTYEQYF. The DNA of the CDR3 is TGTGCCAGCAGCTTTGGGACAGGGGACACCTACGAGCAGTACTTC.